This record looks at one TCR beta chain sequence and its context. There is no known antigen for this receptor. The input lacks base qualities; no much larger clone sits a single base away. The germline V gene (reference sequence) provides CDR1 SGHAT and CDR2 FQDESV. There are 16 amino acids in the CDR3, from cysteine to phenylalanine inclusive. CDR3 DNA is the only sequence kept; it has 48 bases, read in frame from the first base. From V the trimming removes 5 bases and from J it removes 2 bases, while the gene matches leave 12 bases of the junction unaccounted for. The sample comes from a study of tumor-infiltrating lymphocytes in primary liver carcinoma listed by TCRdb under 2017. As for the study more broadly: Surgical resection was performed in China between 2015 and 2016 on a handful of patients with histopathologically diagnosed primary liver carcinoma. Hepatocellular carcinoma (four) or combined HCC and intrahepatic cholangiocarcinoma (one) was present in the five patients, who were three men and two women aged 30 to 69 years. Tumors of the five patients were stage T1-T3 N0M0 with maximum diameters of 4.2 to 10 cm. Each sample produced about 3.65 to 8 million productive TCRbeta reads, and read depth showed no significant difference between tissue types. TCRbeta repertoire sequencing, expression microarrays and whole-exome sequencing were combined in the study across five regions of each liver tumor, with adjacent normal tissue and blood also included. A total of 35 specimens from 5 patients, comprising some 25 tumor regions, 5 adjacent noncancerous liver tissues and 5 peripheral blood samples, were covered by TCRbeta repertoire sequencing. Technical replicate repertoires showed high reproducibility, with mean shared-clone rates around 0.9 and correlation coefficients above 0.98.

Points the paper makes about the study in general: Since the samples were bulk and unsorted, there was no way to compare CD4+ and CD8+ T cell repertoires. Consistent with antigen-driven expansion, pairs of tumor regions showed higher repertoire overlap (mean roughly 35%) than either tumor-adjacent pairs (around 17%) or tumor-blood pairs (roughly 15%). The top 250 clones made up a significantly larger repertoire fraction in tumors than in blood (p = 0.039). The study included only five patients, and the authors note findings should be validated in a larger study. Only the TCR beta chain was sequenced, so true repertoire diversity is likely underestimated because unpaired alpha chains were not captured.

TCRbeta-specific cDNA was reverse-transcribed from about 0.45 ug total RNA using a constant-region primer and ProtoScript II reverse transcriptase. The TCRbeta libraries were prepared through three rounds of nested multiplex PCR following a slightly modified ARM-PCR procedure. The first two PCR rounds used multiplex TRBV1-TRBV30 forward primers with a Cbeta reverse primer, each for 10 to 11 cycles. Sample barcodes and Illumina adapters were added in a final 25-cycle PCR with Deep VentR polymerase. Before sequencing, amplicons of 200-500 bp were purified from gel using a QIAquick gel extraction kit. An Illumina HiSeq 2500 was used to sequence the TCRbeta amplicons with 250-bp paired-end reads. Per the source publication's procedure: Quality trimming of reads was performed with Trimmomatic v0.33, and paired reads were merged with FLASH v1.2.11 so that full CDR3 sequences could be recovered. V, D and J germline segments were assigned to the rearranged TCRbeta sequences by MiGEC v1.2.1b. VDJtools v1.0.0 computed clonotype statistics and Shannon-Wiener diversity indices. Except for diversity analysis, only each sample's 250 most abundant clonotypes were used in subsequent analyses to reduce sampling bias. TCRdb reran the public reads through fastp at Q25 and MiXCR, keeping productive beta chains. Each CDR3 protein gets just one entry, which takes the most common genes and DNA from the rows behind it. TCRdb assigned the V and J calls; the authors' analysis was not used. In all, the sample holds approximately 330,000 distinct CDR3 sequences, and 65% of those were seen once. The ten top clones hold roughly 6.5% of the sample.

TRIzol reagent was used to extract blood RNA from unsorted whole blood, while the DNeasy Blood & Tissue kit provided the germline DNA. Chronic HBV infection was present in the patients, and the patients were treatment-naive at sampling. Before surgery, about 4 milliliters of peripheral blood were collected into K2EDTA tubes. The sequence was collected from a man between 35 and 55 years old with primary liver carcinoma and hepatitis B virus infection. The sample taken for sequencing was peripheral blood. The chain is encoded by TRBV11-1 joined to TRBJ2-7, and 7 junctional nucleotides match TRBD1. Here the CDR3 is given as CASSRTGASLPYEQYF. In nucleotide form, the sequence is TGTGCCAGCAGCCGTACAGGGGCGTCCCTCCCCTACGAGCAGTACTTC.